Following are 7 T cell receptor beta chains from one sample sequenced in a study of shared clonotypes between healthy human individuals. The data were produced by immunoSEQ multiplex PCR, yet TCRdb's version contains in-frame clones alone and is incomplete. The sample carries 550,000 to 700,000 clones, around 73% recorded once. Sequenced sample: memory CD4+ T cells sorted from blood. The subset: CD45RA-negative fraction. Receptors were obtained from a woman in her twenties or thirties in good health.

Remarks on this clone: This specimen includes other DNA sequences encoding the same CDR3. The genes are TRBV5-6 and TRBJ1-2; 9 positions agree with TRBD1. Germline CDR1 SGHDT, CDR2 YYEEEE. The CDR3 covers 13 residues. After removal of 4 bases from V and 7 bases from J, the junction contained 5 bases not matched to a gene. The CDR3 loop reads CASSLWDRAGYTF. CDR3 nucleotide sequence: TGTGCCAGCAGCCTTTGGGACAGGGCTGGCTACACCTTC.

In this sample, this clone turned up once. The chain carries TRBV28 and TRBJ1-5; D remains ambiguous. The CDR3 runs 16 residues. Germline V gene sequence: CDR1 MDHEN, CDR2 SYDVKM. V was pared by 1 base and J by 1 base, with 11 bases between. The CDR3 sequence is CASSLLGGGSNQPQHF. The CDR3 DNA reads TGTGCCAGCAGTTTATTGGGAGGTGGGAGCAATCAGCCCCAGCATTTT.

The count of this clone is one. The CDR3 DNA reads TGTGCCAGCAGTTGGGACAGTAGCAATCAGCCCCAGCATTTT. It yields the protein CASSWDSSNQPQHF. V usage is TRBV2 and J usage is TRBJ1-5, with TRBD1 matching over 7 bases. Germline assignment: CDR1 SNHLY and CDR2 FYNNEI. The length of the CDR3 is 14 residues. Trimming at V came to 5 bases and at J to 0 bases, leaving 1 base not matched to a gene.

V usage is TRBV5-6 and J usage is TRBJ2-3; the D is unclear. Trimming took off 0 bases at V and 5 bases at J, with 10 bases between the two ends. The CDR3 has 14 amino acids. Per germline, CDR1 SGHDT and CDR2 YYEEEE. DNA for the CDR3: TGTGCCAGCAGCTTGGAAAGGGCTGGAGATACGCAGTATTTT. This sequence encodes CASSLERAGDTQYF.

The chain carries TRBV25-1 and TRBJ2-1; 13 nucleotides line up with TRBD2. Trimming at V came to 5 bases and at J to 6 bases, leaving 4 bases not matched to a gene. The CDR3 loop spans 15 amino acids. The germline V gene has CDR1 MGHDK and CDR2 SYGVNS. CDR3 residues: CASSPGLAGVNEQFF. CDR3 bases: TGTGCCAGCAGTCCTGGACTAGCGGGAGTCAATGAGCAGTTCTTC.

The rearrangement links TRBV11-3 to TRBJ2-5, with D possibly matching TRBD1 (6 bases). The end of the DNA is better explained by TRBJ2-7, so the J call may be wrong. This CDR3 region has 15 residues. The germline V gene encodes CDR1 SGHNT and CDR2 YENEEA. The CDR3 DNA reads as TGTGCCAGCAGCTTAGGAGATTCAGGGGCCTACGAGCAGTACTTC. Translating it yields CASSLGDSGAYEQYF.

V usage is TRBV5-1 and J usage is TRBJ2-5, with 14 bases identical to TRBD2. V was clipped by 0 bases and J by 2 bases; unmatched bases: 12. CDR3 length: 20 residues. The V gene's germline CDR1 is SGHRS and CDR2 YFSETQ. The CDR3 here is CASSLGRHWTSGRKQETQYF. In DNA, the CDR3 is TGCGCCAGCAGCTTGGGGAGGCACTGGACTAGCGGGAGGAAACAAGAGACCCAGTACTTC. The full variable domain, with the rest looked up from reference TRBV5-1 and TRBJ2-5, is KAGVTQTPRYLIKTRGQQVTLSCSPISGHRSVSWYQQTPGQGLQFLFEYFSETQRNKGNFPGRFSGRQFSNSRSEMNVSTLELGDSALYLCASSLGRHWTSGRKQETQYFGPGTRLLVL.